The 9 T cell receptor beta chains in this list originate from one sample, sequenced in a study of early T cells in non-severe SARS-CoV-2 infection. TCRdb passed the 5' RACE reads through MiXCR, listing each CDR3 protein once. This table has about 54,000 distinct CDR3 sequences, roughly 7.8% appearing once. The specimen was whole blood, collected at baseline. The receptors derive from an adult who was a healthcare worker with PCR-confirmed SARS-CoV-2 infection or an uninfected control (not recorded which).

This clonotype was picked up a small number of times. The V call is TRBV30, the J call TRBJ2-7; perhaps TRBD2 as D (6 bases). The V gene's germline CDR1 is GTSNPN and CDR2 SVGIG (reference sequence). The V end lost 1 base, the J end lost 3 bases, and 16 bases lay between the germline ends. The CDR3 extends over 15 amino acids. The CDR3 is CAWSASLRDLYEQYF. CDR3 DNA sequence: TGTGCCTGGAGTGCCAGCTTGCGGGATCTCTACGAGCAGTACTTC.

This clonotype was counted many times. The rearrangement uses TRBV7-3 and TRBJ2-2; 7 positions agree with TRBD2. After removal of 5 bases from V and 3 bases from J, the junction contained 9 bases not matched to a gene. This CDR3 contains 16 residues. CDR1 SGHTA and CDR2 FQGTGA come from the germline V gene. The chain's CDR3 is CASSQMGLPDTGELFF. CDR3 DNA sequence: TGTGCCAGCAGCCAAATGGGACTACCAGACACCGGGGAGCTGTTTTTT. The full variable domain, in which reference TRBV7-3 and TRBJ2-2 provide the parts outside the CDR3, is GAGVSQTPSNKVTEKGKYVELRCDPISGHTALYWYRQSLGQGPEFLIYFQGTGAADDSGLPNDRFFAVRPEGSVSTLKIQRTERGDSAVYLCASSQMGLPDTGELFFGEGSRLTVL.

This clonotype occurred a few times. The V and J genes are TRBV19 and TRBJ2-7; no definite D call. CDR1 and CDR2 from the germline V gene are LNHDA and SQIVND (reference sequence). V was pared by 4 bases and J by 0 bases, with 13 bases between. CDR3 length: 15 residues. Here the CDR3 DNA reads TGTGCCAGTAGTACGTCACTTCTAAGCTCCTACGAGCAGTACTTC. Translated, it gives CASSTSLLSSYEQYF.

The chain employs TRBV13 and TRBJ2-2, with 11 bases aligning to TRBD2. J was trimmed by 8 bases and V by 5 bases; bases with no gene match: 13. Germline CDR1 and CDR2: PRHDT and FYEKMQ (reference sequence). The CDR3 consists of 17 residues. In nucleotides, the CDR3 is TGTGCCAGCAGCCGTTTAGCGGGAGGGGCCTCCCATGGGGAGCTGTTTTTT. The encoded protein is CASSRLAGGASHGELFF.

This clonotype was observed at least ten times. V and J are TRBV18 and TRBJ2-5; no reliable D call. Germline V gene sequence: CDR1 KGHSH, CDR2 LQKENI. The CDR3 totals 14 residues. Trimming pared 5 bases from V and 4 bases from J, leaving 14 bases between. In DNA, the CDR3 is TGTGCCAGCTCAACAGACCTCTCAACAGAGACCCAGTACTTC. Its protein is CASSTDLSTETQYF.

Many counts were recorded for this clonotype. V is TRBV7-3 and J is TRBJ2-4, with a weak D call TRBD2 (5 bases). This CDR3 spans 15 amino acids. The germline V and J ends were trimmed by 5 bases and 5 bases, with 16 bases remaining between them. CDR1 and CDR2 (germline): SGHTA, FQGTGA. CDR3 region: CASSDGPGIQNIQYF. As DNA, the CDR3 is TGTGCCAGCAGCGACGGCCCCGGGATCCAAAACATTCAGTACTTC.

This clonotype turned up a few times. In DNA, the CDR3 is TGCGCCAGCAGCCTCCGGGACAGGGGGAACTATGGCTACACCTTC. It encodes CASSLRDRGNYGYTF. The chain carries TRBV4-1 and TRBJ1-2, with TRBD1 matching over 11 bases. V lost 4 bases, J lost 2 bases, and 3 bases stayed unmatched. The CDR3 sequence is 15 residues long. Germline assignment: CDR1 MGHRA and CDR2 YSYEKL.

The CDR3 spells CASSLRDNQETQYF. The CDR3 nucleotides are TGTGCCAGCAGTTTACGGGACAACCAAGAGACCCAGTACTTC. This chain connects TRBV28 to TRBJ2-5; D perhaps matches TRBD1 (6 bases). The germline gives CDR1 MDHEN, CDR2 SYDVKM. Trimming removed 2 bases at V and 0 bases at J, with 7 bases between. The CDR3 is 14 residues long.

Only a few counts were recorded for this clonotype. The chain has TRBV13 and TRBJ2-1, with D unresolved. The CDR3 loop spans 13 amino acids. Germline CDR1 and CDR2: PRHDT and FYEKMQ (reference sequence). Trimming pared 0 bases from V and 10 bases from J, leaving 10 bases between. The CDR3 nucleotides read TGTGCCAGCAGCTTAGGTGGAGATCAGGAGCAGTTCTTC. Its protein is CASSLGGDQEQFF.